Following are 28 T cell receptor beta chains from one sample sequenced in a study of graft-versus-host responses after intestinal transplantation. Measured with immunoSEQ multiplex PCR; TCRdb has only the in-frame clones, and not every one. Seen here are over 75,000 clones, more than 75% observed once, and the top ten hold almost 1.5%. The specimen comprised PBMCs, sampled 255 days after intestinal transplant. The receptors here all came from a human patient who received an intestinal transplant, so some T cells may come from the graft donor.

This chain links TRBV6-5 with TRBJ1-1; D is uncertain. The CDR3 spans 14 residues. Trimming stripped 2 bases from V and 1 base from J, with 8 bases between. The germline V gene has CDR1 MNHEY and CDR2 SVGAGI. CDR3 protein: CASSYGRTNTEAFF. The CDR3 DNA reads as TGTGCCAGCAGTTACGGACGGACGAACACTGAAGCTTTCTTT.

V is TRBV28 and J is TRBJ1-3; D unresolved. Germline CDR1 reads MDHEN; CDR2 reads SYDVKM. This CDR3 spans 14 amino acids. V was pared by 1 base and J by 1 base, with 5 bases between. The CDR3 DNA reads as TGTGCCAGCAGTTTATCGGCTTCTGGAAACACCATATATTTT. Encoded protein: CASSLSASGNTIYF.

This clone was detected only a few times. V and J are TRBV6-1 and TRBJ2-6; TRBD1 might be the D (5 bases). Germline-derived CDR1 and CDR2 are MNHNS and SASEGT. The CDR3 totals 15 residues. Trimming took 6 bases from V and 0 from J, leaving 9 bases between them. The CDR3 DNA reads TGTGCCAGCAGACAGGCCACCTCTGGGGCCAACGTCCTGACTTTC. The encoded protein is CASRQATSGANVLTF.

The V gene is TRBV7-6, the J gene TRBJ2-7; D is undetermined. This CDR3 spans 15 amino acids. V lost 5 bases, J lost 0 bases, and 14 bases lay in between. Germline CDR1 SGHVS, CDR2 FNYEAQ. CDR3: CASSPWAGYSYEQYF. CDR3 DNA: TGTGCCAGCAGCCCGTGGGCAGGATACTCCTACGAGCAGTACTTC.

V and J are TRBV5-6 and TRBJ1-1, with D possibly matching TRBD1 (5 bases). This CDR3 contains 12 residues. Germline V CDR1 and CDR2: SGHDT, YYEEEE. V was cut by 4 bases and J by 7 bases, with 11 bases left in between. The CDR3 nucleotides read TGTGCCAGCAGCAACTGGGGCATTGAAGCTTTCTTT. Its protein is CASSNWGIEAFF.

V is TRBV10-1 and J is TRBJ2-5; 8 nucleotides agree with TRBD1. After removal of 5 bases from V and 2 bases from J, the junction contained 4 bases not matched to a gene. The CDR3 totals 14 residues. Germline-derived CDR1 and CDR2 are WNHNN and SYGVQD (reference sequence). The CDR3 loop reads CASSRDRRQETQYF. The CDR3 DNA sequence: TGCGCCAGCAGTCGGGACAGGAGACAAGAGACCCAGTACTTC.

DNA for the CDR3: TGCGCCAGCAGTGATAACAGGGCTGGGGCCAACGTCCTGACTTTC. Translated: CASSDNRAGANVLTF. This sequence joins TRBV10-2 and TRBJ2-6, with D maybe TRBD1 (6 bases). Germline V CDR1 and CDR2: WSHSY, SAAADI. This CDR3 contains 15 residues. Trimming took 3 bases from V and 2 from J, leaving 8 bases between them.

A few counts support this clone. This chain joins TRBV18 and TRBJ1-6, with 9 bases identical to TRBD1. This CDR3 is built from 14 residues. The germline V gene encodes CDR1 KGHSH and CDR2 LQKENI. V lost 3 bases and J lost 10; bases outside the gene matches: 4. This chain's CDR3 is CASSPGTGRSPLHF. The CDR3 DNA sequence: TGTGCCAGCTCACCCGGGACAGGGAGGTCACCCCTCCACTTT. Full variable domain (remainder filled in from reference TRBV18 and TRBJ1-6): NAGVMQNPRHLVRRRGQEARLRCSPMKGHSHVYWYRQLPEEGLKFMVYLQKENIIDESGMPKERFSAEFPKEGPSILRIQQVVRGDSAAYFCASSPGTGRSPLHFGNGTRLTVT.

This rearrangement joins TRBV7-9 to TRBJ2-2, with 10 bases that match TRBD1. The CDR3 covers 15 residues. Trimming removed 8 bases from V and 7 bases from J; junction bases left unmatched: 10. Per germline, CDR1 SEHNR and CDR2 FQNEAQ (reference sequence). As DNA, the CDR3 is TGTGCCAGCGGTTGGGACAGGGGAATGATCGGGGAGCTGTTTTTT. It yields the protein CASGWDRGMIGELFF.

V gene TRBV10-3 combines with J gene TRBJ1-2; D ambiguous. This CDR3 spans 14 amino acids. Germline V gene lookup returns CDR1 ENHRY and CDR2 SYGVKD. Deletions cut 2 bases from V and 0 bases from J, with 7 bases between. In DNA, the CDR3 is TGTGCCATCAGTGAGGACAAGACTAACTATGGCTACACCTTC. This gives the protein CAISEDKTNYGYTF.

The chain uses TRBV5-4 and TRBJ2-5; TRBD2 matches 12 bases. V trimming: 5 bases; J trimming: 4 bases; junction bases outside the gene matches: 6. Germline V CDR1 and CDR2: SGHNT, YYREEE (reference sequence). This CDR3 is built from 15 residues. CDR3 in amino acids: CASSPPGLAGETQYF. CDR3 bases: TGTGCCAGCAGTCCACCGGGACTAGCGGGAGAGACCCAGTACTTC.

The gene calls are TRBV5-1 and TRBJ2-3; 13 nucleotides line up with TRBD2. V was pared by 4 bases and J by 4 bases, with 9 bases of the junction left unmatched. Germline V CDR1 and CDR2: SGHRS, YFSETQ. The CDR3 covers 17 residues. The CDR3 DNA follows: TGCGCCAGCAGCGTCGGACTAGCGGGGGCGGTGGCAGATACGCAGTATTTT. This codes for CASSVGLAGAVADTQYF.

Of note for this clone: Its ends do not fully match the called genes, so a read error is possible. CDR3 residues: CASSLGTGSSEQHF. CDR3 DNA: TGTGCCAGCAGCCTAGGGACAGGTTCCAGCGAGCAGCACTTC. V and J are TRBV11-1 and TRBJ2-7, with 8 bases identical to TRBD1. This CDR3 region has 14 residues. Germline V CDR1 and CDR2: SGHAT, FQDESV (reference sequence).

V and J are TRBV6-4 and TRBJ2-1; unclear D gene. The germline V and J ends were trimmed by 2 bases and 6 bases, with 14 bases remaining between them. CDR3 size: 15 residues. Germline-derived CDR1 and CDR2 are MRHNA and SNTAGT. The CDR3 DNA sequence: TGTGCCAGCAGTGACCAGACATGGGGTGGCAATGAGCAGTTCTTC. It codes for CASSDQTWGGNEQFF.

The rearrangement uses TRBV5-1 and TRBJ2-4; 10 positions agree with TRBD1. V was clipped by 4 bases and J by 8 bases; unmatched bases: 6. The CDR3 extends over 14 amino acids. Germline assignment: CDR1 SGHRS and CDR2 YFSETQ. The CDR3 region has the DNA TGCGCCAGCAGCATACCGGGACAGGGGTACATTCAGTACTTC. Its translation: CASSIPGQGYIQYF.

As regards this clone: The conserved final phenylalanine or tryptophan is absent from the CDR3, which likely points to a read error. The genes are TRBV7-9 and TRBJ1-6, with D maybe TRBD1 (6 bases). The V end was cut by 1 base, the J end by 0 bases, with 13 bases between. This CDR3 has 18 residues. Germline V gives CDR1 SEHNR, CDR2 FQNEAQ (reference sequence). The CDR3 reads CASSLDPTGRSYNSPLHL. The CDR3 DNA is TGTGCCAGCAGCTTAGATCCGACAGGTCGCTCCTATAATTCACCCCTCCACCTT.

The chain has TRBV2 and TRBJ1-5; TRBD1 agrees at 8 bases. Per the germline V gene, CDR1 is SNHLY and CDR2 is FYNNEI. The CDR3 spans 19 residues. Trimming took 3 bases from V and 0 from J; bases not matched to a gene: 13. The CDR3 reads CASSDYLGGTGDSNQPQHF. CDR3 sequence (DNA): TGTGCCAGCAGTGATTATTTAGGAGGGACAGGAGATAGCAATCAGCCCCAGCATTTT.

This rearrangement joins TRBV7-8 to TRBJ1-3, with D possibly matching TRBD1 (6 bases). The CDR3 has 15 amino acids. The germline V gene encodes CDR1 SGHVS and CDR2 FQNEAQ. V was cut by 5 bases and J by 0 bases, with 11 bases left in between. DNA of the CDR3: TGTGCCAGCAGCCAGGGGTTCCCCTCTGGAAACACCATATATTTT. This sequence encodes CASSQGFPSGNTIYF.

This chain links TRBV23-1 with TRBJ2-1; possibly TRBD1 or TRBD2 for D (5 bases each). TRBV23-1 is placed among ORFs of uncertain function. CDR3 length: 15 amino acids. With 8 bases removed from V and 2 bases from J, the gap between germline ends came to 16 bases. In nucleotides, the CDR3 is TGCGCCAGCGTTCCCGGGACGGCGGCCTACAATGAGCAGTTCTTC. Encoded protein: CASVPGTAAYNEQFF.

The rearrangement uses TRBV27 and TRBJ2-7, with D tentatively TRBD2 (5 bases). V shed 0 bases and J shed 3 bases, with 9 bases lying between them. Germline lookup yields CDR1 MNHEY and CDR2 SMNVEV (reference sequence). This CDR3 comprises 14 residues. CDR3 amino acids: CASSLSPGGYEQYF. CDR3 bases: TGTGCCAGCAGTTTATCACCTGGAGGCTACGAGCAGTACTTC.

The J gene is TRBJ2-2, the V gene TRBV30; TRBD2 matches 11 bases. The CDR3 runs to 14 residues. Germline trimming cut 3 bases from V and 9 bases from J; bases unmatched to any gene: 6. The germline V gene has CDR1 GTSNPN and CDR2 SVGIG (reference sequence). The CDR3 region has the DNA TGTGCCTGGAGGCCCATAGCGGGGGGGCGGGAGCTGTTTTTT. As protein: CAWRPIAGGRELFF. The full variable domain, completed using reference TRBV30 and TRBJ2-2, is SQTIHQWPATLVQPVGSPLSLECTVEGTSNPNLYWYRQAAGRGLQLLFYSVGIGQISSEVPQNLSASRPQDRQFILSSKKLLLSDSGFYLCAWRPIAGGRELFFGEGSRLTVL.

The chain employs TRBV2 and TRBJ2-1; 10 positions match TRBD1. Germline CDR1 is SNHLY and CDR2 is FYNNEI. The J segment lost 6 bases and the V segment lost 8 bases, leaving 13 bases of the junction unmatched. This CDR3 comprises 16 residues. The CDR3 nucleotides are TGTGCCAGCCACTTAGTCGGGACAGGGGTTTCCAATGAGCAGTTCTTC. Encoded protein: CASHLVGTGVSNEQFF.

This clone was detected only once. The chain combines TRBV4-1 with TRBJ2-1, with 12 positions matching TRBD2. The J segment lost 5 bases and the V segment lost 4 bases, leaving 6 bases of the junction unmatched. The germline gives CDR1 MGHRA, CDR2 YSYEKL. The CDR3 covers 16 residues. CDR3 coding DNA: TGCGCCAGCAGCCCCCTAGCGGGGGGGGTCAACAATGAGCAGTTCTTC. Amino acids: CASSPLAGGVNNEQFF.

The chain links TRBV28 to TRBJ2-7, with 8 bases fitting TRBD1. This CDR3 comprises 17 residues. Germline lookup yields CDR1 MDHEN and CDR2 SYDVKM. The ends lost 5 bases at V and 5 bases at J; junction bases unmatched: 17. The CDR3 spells CASSHPLFRTGTNEQYF. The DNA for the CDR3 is TGTGCCAGCAGTCACCCTCTGTTTAGGACAGGGACGAACGAGCAGTACTTC.

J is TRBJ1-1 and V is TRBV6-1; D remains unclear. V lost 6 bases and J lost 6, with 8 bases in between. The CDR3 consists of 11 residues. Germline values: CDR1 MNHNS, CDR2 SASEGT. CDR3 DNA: TGTGCCAGCAGCGAAACTTCTGAAGCTTTCTTT. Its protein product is CASSETSEAFF.

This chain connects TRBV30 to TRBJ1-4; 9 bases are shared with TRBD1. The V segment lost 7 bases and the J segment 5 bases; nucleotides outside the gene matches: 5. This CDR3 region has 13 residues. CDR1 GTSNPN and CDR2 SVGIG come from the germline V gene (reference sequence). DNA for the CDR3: TGTGCCTTAGGGACAGGGTTAAATGAAAAACTGTTTTTT. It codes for CALGTGLNEKLFF.

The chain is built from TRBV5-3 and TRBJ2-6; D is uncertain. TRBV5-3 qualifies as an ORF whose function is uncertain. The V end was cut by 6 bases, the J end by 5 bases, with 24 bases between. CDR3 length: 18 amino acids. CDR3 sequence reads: CARMLRVVNKSRANVLTF. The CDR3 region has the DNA TGTGCCAGAATGCTTCGAGTGGTGAACAAAAGTCGGGCCAACGTCCTGACTTTC.

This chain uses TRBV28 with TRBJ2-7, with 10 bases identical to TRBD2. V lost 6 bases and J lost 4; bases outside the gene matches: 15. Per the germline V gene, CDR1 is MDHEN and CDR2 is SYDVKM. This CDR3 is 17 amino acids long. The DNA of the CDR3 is TGTGCCAGCAGGACTAGAGCGGGAGGGCCTTCCGGATACGAGCAGTACTTC. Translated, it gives CASRTRAGGPSGYEQYF.